One TCR beta chain is described in this entry. These data are taken from a study of technical replicates of blood from several donors. Here immunoSEQ multiplex PCR was the method, and the copy in TCRdb shows in-frame clones only, minus some. The table has fewer than 100,000 clones, more than 90% seen once; the top ten hold 0.22%. V was trimmed by 0 bases and J by 4 bases, leaving 21 bases between them. CDR1 is KGHSH, CDR2 LQKENI, per germline. The CDR3 consists of 18 residues. The material sequenced was T cells isolated from PBMCs. The receptor was isolated from a human donor in good health. V is TRBV18 and J is TRBJ1-2; TRBD1 is a possible D gene (6 bases). The CDR3 region is CASSPPKIWGRVGYGYTF. CDR3 sequence (DNA): TGTGCCAGCTCACCACCTAAAATTTGGGGGCGCGTCGGCTATGGCTACACCTTC.